One and the same sample provided the 17 T cell receptor beta chains below, sequenced in a study of cytomegalovirus exposure and HLA in healthy donors. It was with 60 Vbeta and 13 Jbeta primers that the PCR ran. Profiled with immunoSEQ multiplex PCR; TCRdb holds only in-frame clones, not every one. The sample includes tens of thousands of clones, about 71% of them seen just once. The sample taken for sequencing was PBMCs. The source of these receptors is a woman aged 45-60 years in good health and CMV-seropositive.

The CDR3 is CASSRGGAGDTQYF. The CDR3 region has the DNA TGTGCCAGCAGCCGCGGGGGGGCCGGCGATACGCAGTATTTT. J is TRBJ2-3 and V is TRBV7-2, with TRBD2 identical over 9 bases. This CDR3 has 14 amino acids. The J segment lost 6 bases and the V segment lost 5 bases, leaving 6 bases of the junction unmatched. Germline CDR1 is SGHTA and CDR2 is FQGNSA.

This chain joins TRBV29-1 and TRBJ2-5; 14 bases agree with TRBD2. The germline gives CDR1 SQVTM, CDR2 ANQGSEA. The CDR3 has 15 residues. Trimming took 7 bases from V and 1 from J; bases not matched to a gene: 5. As DNA, the CDR3 is TGCAGCGGGGGACTAGCGGGAGCGGGCCAAGAGACCCAGTACTTC. Encoded protein: CSGGLAGAGQETQYF.

The rearrangement links TRBV6-5 to TRBJ1-2, with 8 bases fitting TRBD1. Germline CDR1 MNHEY, CDR2 SVGAGI. This CDR3 comprises 15 residues. With V trimmed by 0 bases and J by 3 bases, 3 bases remained unmatched. The CDR3 DNA is TGTGCCAGCAGTTACTCACAGGGGGTCCACTATGGCTACACCTTC. The encoded protein is CASSYSQGVHYGYTF.

Written as DNA, the CDR3 is TGTGCCAGCAGTTACGATTCCGGGTTCTACGAGCAGTACTTC. The encoded protein is CASSYDSGFYEQYF. The chain has TRBV6-6 and TRBJ2-7; D unclear. Per the germline V gene, CDR1 is MNHNY and CDR2 is SVGAGI (reference sequence). Between the trimmed V and J ends, which lost 2 bases and 3 bases, there was a span of 11 bases. The CDR3 has 14 amino acids.

The chain recombines TRBV5-1 with TRBJ1-2, with 10 bases lining up with TRBD1. Germline trimming cut 4 bases from V and 6 bases from J; bases unmatched to any gene: 9. The length of the CDR3 is 15 residues. Germline CDR1 and CDR2: SGHRS and YFSETQ. CDR3 DNA: TGCGCCAGCAGCCTTTGGGGACAGGGGAAACATGGCTACACCTTC. Translated: CASSLWGQGKHGYTF.

The chain links TRBV9 to TRBJ1-1; TRBD1 matches 10 bases. The J segment lost 8 bases and the V segment lost 3 bases, leaving 4 bases of the junction unmatched. CDR1 is SGDLS and CDR2 is YYNGEE in the germline V gene. The CDR3 runs 13 residues. Here the CDR3 reads CASSAETGGEAFF. CDR3 in DNA: TGTGCCAGCAGCGCCGAGACAGGGGGCGAAGCTTTCTTT.

V and J are TRBV4-3 and TRBJ1-3; D is ambiguous. V lost 1 base, J lost 4 bases, and 2 bases lay in between. Germline loops: CDR1 LGHNA, CDR2 YSLEER. This CDR3 spans 12 amino acids. Here the CDR3 reads CASSQAGNTIYF. The CDR3 DNA is TGCGCCAGCAGCCAAGCGGGAAACACCATATATTTT.

The chain recombines TRBV4-2 with TRBJ1-3; D gene unclear. Germline loops: CDR1 LGHNA, CDR2 YNFKEQ. With 0 bases removed from V and 1 base from J, the gap between germline ends came to 10 bases. This CDR3 has 16 residues. DNA of the CDR3: TGTGCCAGCAGCCAAGATGCGGCGGTGTCTGGAAACACCATATATTTT. Translating it yields CASSQDAAVSGNTIYF.

V is TRBV5-6 and J is TRBJ2-7; maybe TRBD2 (5 bases). V was pared by 1 base and J by 1 base, with 12 bases between. The CDR3 covers 15 residues. Germline loops: CDR1 SGHDT, CDR2 YYEEEE. This CDR3 is CASSLRLARSYEQYF. The DNA for the CDR3 is TGTGCCAGCAGCTTGAGGTTAGCGCGATCCTACGAGCAGTACTTC.

The V gene is TRBV6-1, the J gene TRBJ2-2, with TRBD1 identical over 8 bases. The germline gives CDR1 MNHNS, CDR2 SASEGT. V was clipped by 6 bases and J by 6 bases; unmatched bases: 6. The CDR3 sequence is 14 residues long. The CDR3 reads CASRPDRVAGELFF. The CDR3 DNA follows: TGTGCCAGCAGACCGGACAGGGTCGCCGGGGAGCTGTTTTTT.

This rearrangement joins TRBV13 to TRBJ2-7; tentative D call: TRBD1 (5 bases). Germline V gene data show CDR1 as PRHDT and CDR2 as FYEKMQ (reference sequence). The CDR3 runs 14 residues. The V and J ends lost 1 base and 2 bases respectively, with 9 bases between them. In DNA form, the CDR3 reads TGTGCCAGCAGCTTAGCTGACAGCGCCTACGAGCAGTACTTC. Protein: CASSLADSAYEQYF.

This chain links TRBV6-6 with TRBJ1-1, with D possibly being TRBD1 (5 bases). This CDR3 contains 16 residues. V was trimmed by 0 bases and J by 1 base, leaving 12 bases between them. Germline CDR1 MNHNY, CDR2 SVGAGI (reference sequence). CDR3 amino acids: CASSYSSRTWNTEAFF. For the CDR3, the DNA is TGTGCCAGCAGTTACTCGAGCAGGACATGGAACACTGAAGCTTTCTTT.

The chain carries TRBV29-1 and TRBJ1-2, with TRBD1 matching 10 bases. This CDR3 has 15 residues. V dropped 6 bases and J dropped 4; count of bases not matched to a gene: 11. Germline V gene data show CDR1 as SQVTM and CDR2 as ANQGSEA. The CDR3 bases are TGCAGCGTGAGGGGACAGGGGATCGGGAGCTATGGCTACACCTTC. It translates to CSVRGQGIGSYGYTF.

This chain joins TRBV5-1 and TRBJ2-7; TRBD1 agrees at 8 bases. CDR1 and CDR2 from the germline V gene are SGHRS and YFSETQ. With 5 bases clipped from V and 2 bases from J, the junction kept 9 bases outside the gene matches. This CDR3 is 15 amino acids long. The CDR3 DNA follows: TGCGCCAGCAGGCAGGGACAGGCCGAGGCCTACGAGCAGTACTTC. It encodes CASRQGQAEAYEQYF.

The gene calls are TRBV10-1 and TRBJ2-1, with 8 bases matching TRBD2. CDR3 size: 14 residues. Trimming at V came to 8 bases and at J to 8 bases, leaving 11 bases not matched to a gene. Germline loops: CDR1 WNHNN, CDR2 SYGVQD (reference sequence). The DNA for the CDR3 is TGCGCCAGCTCAGAGGCGGGGCGGGAGGATGAGCAGTTCTTC. This gives the protein CASSEAGREDEQFF.

V and J are TRBV15 and TRBJ1-1; TRBD1 matches 8 bases. V was pared by 3 bases and J by 2 bases, with 5 bases of the junction left unmatched. CDR1 is LNHNV, CDR2 YYDKDF, per germline (reference sequence). This CDR3 has 15 residues. For the CDR3, the DNA is TGTGCCACCAGCAGCTGGACAGGGCCTAACACTGAAGCTTTCTTT. It encodes CATSSWTGPNTEAFF. The full variable domain, with the rest looked up from reference TRBV15 and TRBJ1-1, is DAMVIQNPRYQVTQFGKPVTLSCSQTLNHNVMYWYQQKSSQAPKLLFHYYDKDFNNEADTPDNFQSRRPNTSFCFLDIRSPGLGDTAMYLCATSSWTGPNTEAFFGQGTRLTVV.

As regards this clone: The junction shows a germline mismatch at one end, possibly a read error. The chain joins TRBV29-1 to TRBJ1-4; D might be TRBD1 (6 bases). Germline lookup yields CDR1 SQVTM and CDR2 ANQGSEA. The CDR3 length is 15 residues. CDR3 region: CSVEAGGPFNEKLFF. The CDR3 nucleotides read TGCAGCGTGGAAGCGGGGGGGCCATTTAATGAAAAACTGTTTTTT.